Below are 32 T cell receptor beta chains sequenced from a single sample in a study of T cells in Graves' hyperthyroidism and ophthalmopathy. RNA transcripts provided the source from which TCR beta CDR3 regions were amplified. When the TCR CDR3 underwent first-round RT-PCR, the HTBI primer set was used. TCRdb re-called the multiplex PCR reads through MiXCR, storing one row per CDR3 protein. The sample lists nearly 750,000 distinct CDR3 sequences; 35% were seen once. Sequenced input: blood. These receptors came from a woman aged 40 to 50 with Graves' hyperthyroidism.

This clonotype was recorded many times. The chain has TRBV24-1 and TRBJ1-2; TRBD1 matches 7 bases. The CDR3 covers 14 residues. With 1 base clipped from V and 8 bases from J, the junction kept 6 bases outside the gene matches. From germline, CDR1 is KGHDR and CDR2 SFDVKD. As DNA, the CDR3 is TGTGCCACCAGTGATTTTGGACAGGCCAGAGGCTACACCTTC. Its protein is CATSDFGQARGYTF.

This clonotype was found many times. This chain joins TRBV11-3 and TRBJ2-2; TRBD1 matches 11 bases. Trimming took 5 bases from V and 9 from J; bases not matched to a gene: 8. The CDR3 runs to 15 residues. Germline CDR1 and CDR2: SGHNT and YENEEA. CDR3 residues: CASSLGDRGDRELFF. CDR3 DNA: TGTGCCAGCAGCCTGGGGGACAGGGGGGACCGGGAGCTGTTTTTT.

This chain joins TRBV5-1 and TRBJ2-7; 7 positions agree with TRBD2. The germline V gene encodes CDR1 SGHRS and CDR2 YFSETQ. This CDR3 has 15 residues. Trimming cost V 4 bases and J 2 bases; bases outside gene matches: 9. In DNA form, the CDR3 reads TGCGCCAGCAGCCAGGGACGGGGGGTCGCCTACGAGCAGTACTTC. The encoded protein is CASSQGRGVAYEQYF. The variable domain in full, completed from reference TRBV5-1 and TRBJ2-7, reads KAGVTQTPRYLIKTRGQQVTLSCSPISGHRSVSWYQQTPGQGLQFLFEYFSETQRNKGNFPGRFSGRQFSNSRSEMNVSTLELGDSALYLCASSQGRGVAYEQYFGPGTRLTVT.

This chain connects TRBV20-1 to TRBJ2-7, with TRBD2 identical over 13 bases. The CDR3 is 15 amino acids. Looked up from germline, CDR1 is DFQATT and CDR2 is SNEGSKA (reference sequence). Trimming cost V 0 bases and J 5 bases; bases outside gene matches: 4. The CDR3 spells CSARDRTSGGDEQYF. The CDR3 DNA is TGCAGTGCTAGAGATCGGACTAGCGGGGGTGACGAGCAGTACTTC.

This rearrangement joins TRBV7-2 to TRBJ1-2; D is possibly TRBD1 (6 bases). Germline CDR1 reads SGHTA; CDR2 reads FQGNSA. Between the trimmed V and J ends, which lost 5 bases and 1 base, there was a span of 20 bases. CDR3 size: 17 residues. As DNA, the CDR3 is TGTGCCAGCAGCCACCCGGGGCGGGGGGCGCTTAACTATGGCTACACCTTC. As protein: CASSHPGRGALNYGYTF.

This clonotype came up many times. The V and J genes are TRBV6-5 and TRBJ2-7; maybe TRBD2 (6 bases). The CDR3 is made up of 12 amino acids. Between the trimmed V and J ends, which lost 6 bases and 3 bases, there was a span of 9 bases. Germline V gene data show CDR1 as MNHEY and CDR2 as SVGAGI. The CDR3 DNA follows: TGTGCCAGCAGCCGGACTATCTACGAGCAGTACTTC. Protein sequence: CASSRTIYEQYF.

The chain employs TRBV6-5 and TRBJ2-7; TRBD2 agrees at 13 bases. This CDR3 region has 16 residues. Germline assignment: CDR1 MNHEY and CDR2 SVGAGI. With V trimmed by 5 bases and J by 4 bases, 8 bases remained unmatched. The CDR3 reads CASSPSTSGGFYEQYF. The CDR3, as DNA: TGTGCCAGCAGTCCATCGACTAGCGGGGGGTTTTACGAGCAGTACTTC.

The chain is built from TRBV7-9 and TRBJ1-1; 7 bases fit TRBD1. V lost 1 base and J lost 6; bases outside the gene matches: 8. The CDR3 spans 15 residues. Germline V gene lookup returns CDR1 SEHNR and CDR2 FQNEAQ (reference sequence). CDR3 DNA sequence: TGTGCCAGCAGCTTAGTGACAGGGTATTTGTCTGAAGCTTTCTTT. Its protein is CASSLVTGYLSEAFF.

A remark on this clonotype: A read error may be the cause here, since a much bigger clone is one base away. The gene calls are TRBV6-1 and TRBJ2-7, with D hard to call. CDR1 MNHNS and CDR2 SASEGT come from the germline V gene. CDR3 length equals 13 residues. Deletions cut 10 bases from V and 3 bases from J, with 16 bases between. CDR3 region: CATQNAANYEQYF. In nucleotides, the CDR3 is TGTGCCACGCAAAACGCGGCCAACTACGAGCAGTACTTC.

Regarding this clonotype: A read error may explain this, as a much larger clone is one base away. V is TRBV12-3 or TRBV12-4 and J is TRBJ2-7, with 8 positions matching TRBD1. The trim removed 6 bases at V and 8 bases at J, leaving 6 bases unmatched. The CDR3 is made up of 12 amino acids. CDR3 nucleotide sequence: TGTGCCAGCAGGCTGGCAGGGGGCAAGCAGTACTTC. Translation gives CASRLAGGKQYF.

The gene calls are TRBV4-3 and TRBJ1-1; D is unclear. V lost 1 base, J lost 2 bases, and 8 bases lay in between. Germline V gene lookup returns CDR1 LGHNA and CDR2 YSLEER. There are 14 residues in the CDR3. The CDR3 sequence: CASSQVGENTEAFF. The CDR3 nucleotides are TGCGCCAGCAGCCAAGTAGGAGAAAACACTGAAGCTTTCTTT.

This clonotype was observed many times. This sequence joins TRBV7-2 and TRBJ1-1, with 7 bases identical to TRBD1. Germline CDR1 is SGHTA and CDR2 is FQGNSA. Trimming cost V 6 bases and J 3 bases; bases outside gene matches: 7. The length of the CDR3 is 14 residues. CDR3 sequence: CASSSGQIHTEAFF. In DNA, the CDR3 is TGTGCCAGCAGTTCGGGACAGATCCACACTGAAGCTTTCTTT.

This clonotype was seen many times. The J gene is TRBJ2-5, the V gene TRBV7-9; TRBD1 matches 8 bases. V trimming: 5 bases; J trimming: 4 bases; junction bases outside the gene matches: 9. The germline CDR1 and CDR2 sequences are SEHNR and FQNEAQ (reference sequence). This CDR3 is 15 amino acids long. CDR3: CASSPGQGGRETQYF. In DNA, the CDR3 is TGTGCCAGCAGCCCCGGACAGGGAGGCAGAGAGACCCAGTACTTC. Based on the CDR3 plus reference TRBV7-9 and TRBJ2-5, the full variable domain is DTGVSQNPRHKITKRGQNVTFRCDPISEHNRLYWYRQTLGQGPEFLTYFQNEAQLEKSRLLSDRFSAERPKGSFSTLEIQRTEQGDSAMYLCASSPGQGGRETQYFGPGTRLLVL.

This clonotype was counted many times. The chain uses TRBV20-1 and TRBJ2-7; 8 positions agree with TRBD2. Trimming took 8 bases from V and 5 from J; bases not matched to a gene: 5. CDR1 and CDR2 (germline): DFQATT, SNEGSKA (reference sequence). The CDR3 covers 11 residues. CDR3 bases: TGCAGTACCCGGGAGGGGCACGAGCAGTACTTC. As protein: CSTREGHEQYF.

Remarks on this clonotype: The junction departs from the called germline gene at one end, perhaps through a read error. V and J are TRBV9 and TRBJ1-2, with 11 bases that match TRBD1. The CDR3 covers 15 residues. The germline gives CDR1 SGDLS, CDR2 YYNGEE. The CDR3 DNA is TGTGCCAGCAGCGCCGCGGCCCGGACAGGGGGCCCTACCGCCTTC. Protein: CASSAAARTGGPTAF.

This clonotype came up many times. The CDR3 reads CAISGEGATEAFF. The CDR3 DNA reads as TGTGCCATCAGTGGGGAGGGCGCCACTGAAGCTTTCTTT. The chain links TRBV10-3 to TRBJ1-1; no firm D call. CDR1 and CDR2 from the germline V gene are ENHRY and SYGVKD. The CDR3 is made up of 13 amino acids. V was pared by 4 bases and J by 4 bases, with 10 bases between.

This clonotype was detected many times. V usage is TRBV6-6 and J usage is TRBJ2-7; D call uncertain. With 2 bases removed from V and 3 bases from J, the gap between germline ends came to 8 bases. Germline values: CDR1 MNHNY, CDR2 SVGAGI (reference sequence). The CDR3 spans 13 residues. The CDR3 sequence is CASSYVDGYEQYF. CDR3 sequence (DNA): TGTGCCAGCAGTTACGTGGACGGCTACGAGCAGTACTTC.

This clonotype was counted ten times or more. The chain combines TRBV20-1 with TRBJ2-7; 13 nucleotides align to TRBD2. V lost 4 bases, J lost 5 bases, and 11 bases stayed unmatched. The V gene's germline CDR1 is DFQATT and CDR2 SNEGSKA (reference sequence). CDR3 length equals 16 residues. The CDR3 region has the DNA TGCAGTGCTATGGGACTAGCGGGGTTGGCGGTTAACGAGCAGTACTTC. It codes for CSAMGLAGLAVNEQYF.

This chain connects TRBV20-1 to TRBJ1-2; TRBD1 matches 8 bases. Germline V CDR1 and CDR2: DFQATT, SNEGSKA (reference sequence). V lost 1 base, J lost 7 bases, and 5 bases stayed unmatched. The CDR3 extends over 13 amino acids. The CDR3 region is CSARAQGAGGYTF. The CDR3 DNA reads as TGCAGTGCTAGAGCGCAGGGGGCAGGTGGCTACACCTTC.

The chain couples TRBV10-3 to TRBJ2-7; D is perhaps TRBD1 (5 bases). Trimming stripped 6 bases from V and 2 bases from J, with 17 bases between. The germline V gene encodes CDR1 ENHRY and CDR2 SYGVKD. The CDR3 consists of 15 residues. CDR3 nucleotide sequence: TGTGCCATCAGAGAGACAGTTAGGGTGCCCTACGAGCAGTACTTC. The encoded protein is CAIRETVRVPYEQYF.

This clonotype occurred many times. The chain couples TRBV14 to TRBJ2-6; D unclear. The V end lost 8 bases, the J end lost 3 bases, and 8 bases lay between the germline ends. This CDR3 region has 13 residues. Germline V lookup: CDR1 SGHDN, CDR2 FVKESK. CDR3 DNA sequence: TGTGCCAGCGGGGTGAGTGGGGCCAACGTCCTGACTTTC. This sequence encodes CASGVSGANVLTF.

This clonotype was detected many times. The rearrangement links TRBV12-3 or TRBV12-4 to TRBJ2-7, with unresolved D. This CDR3 is 13 amino acids long. Trimming stripped 6 bases from V and 3 bases from J, with 12 bases between. As DNA, the CDR3 is TGTGCCAGCAGAGATACTGGGCGCTACGAGCAGTACTTC. It specifies CASRDTGRYEQYF.

This clonotype was observed a few times. V and J are TRBV7-9 and TRBJ1-3; 9 bases line up with TRBD1. There are 17 residues in the CDR3. V lost 5 bases, J lost 1 base, and 9 bases stayed unmatched. Germline CDR1 is SEHNR and CDR2 is FQNEAQ (reference sequence). The CDR3 is CASSRTGTGISGNTIYF. The CDR3 bases are TGTGCCAGCAGCCGCACAGGGACAGGGATATCTGGAAACACCATATATTTT.

This clonotype came up many times. This sequence joins TRBV20-1 and TRBJ1-6; 10 nucleotides line up with TRBD1. Germline lookup yields CDR1 DFQATT and CDR2 SNEGSKA (reference sequence). V lost 0 bases and J lost 11; bases outside the gene matches: 10. There are 16 residues in the CDR3. This CDR3 reads CSARDPRRTGGTPLHF. CDR3 bases: TGCAGTGCTAGAGATCCCCGCAGGACAGGGGGGACACCCCTCCACTTT.

This clonotype was counted at least ten times. The V and J genes are TRBV20-1 and TRBJ1-6; the D gene is possibly TRBD1 (5 bases). The CDR3 loop spans 13 amino acids. From germline, CDR1 is DFQATT and CDR2 SNEGSKA (reference sequence). The V end lost 5 bases, the J end lost 8 bases, and 13 bases lay between the germline ends. The CDR3 DNA reads TGCAGTGCTCCGGGGGGTGTCGATTCACCCCTCCACTTT. Its translation is CSAPGGVDSPLHF.

In its sample, this clonotype was seen many times. V gene TRBV10-2 combines with J gene TRBJ1-4; maybe TRBD1 (6 bases). V lost 6 bases and J lost 6, with 17 bases in between. The CDR3 is 15 amino acids. CDR1 is WSHSY and CDR2 is SAAADI in the germline V gene. The CDR3 protein is CASRDRTDSHEKLFF. The CDR3 DNA reads TGCGCCAGCAGAGACAGGACCGACTCCCATGAAAAACTGTTTTTT.

CDR3 amino acids: CASSDEAGGKLFF. The CDR3 bases are TGCGCCAGCAGTGACGAGGCGGGAGGGAAACTGTTTTTT. The chain combines TRBV10-2 with TRBJ1-4; the D is unclear. The CDR3 runs to 13 residues. The V and J ends lost 3 bases and 11 bases respectively, with 13 bases between them. Germline CDR1 WSHSY, CDR2 SAAADI.

This clonotype was detected only a few times. The chain combines TRBV2 with TRBJ1-5, with D maybe TRBD1 (6 bases). V was cut by 4 bases and J by 3 bases, with 13 bases left in between. The CDR3 has 15 amino acids. Germline loops: CDR1 SNHLY, CDR2 FYNNEI. The CDR3 is CASSGGGANNQPQHF. The CDR3 DNA sequence: TGTGCCAGCAGTGGGGGGGGGGCTAACAATCAGCCCCAGCATTTT. The full variable domain, its missing parts supplied by reference TRBV2 and TRBJ1-5, is EPEVTQTPSHQVTQMGQEVILRCVPISNHLYFYWYRQILGQKVEFLVSFYNNEISEKSEIFDDQFSVERPDGSNFTLKIRSTKLEDSAMYFCASSGGGANNQPQHFGDGTRLSIL.

In its sample, this clonotype was seen many times. This sequence joins TRBV12-3 or TRBV12-4 and TRBJ1-5; TRBD1 matches 8 bases. V was clipped by 5 bases and J by 5 bases; unmatched bases: 5. CDR3 length: 14 residues. The CDR3: CASSHMTGDQPQHF. The CDR3 nucleotides are TGTGCCAGCAGTCATATGACAGGGGATCAGCCCCAGCATTTT.

This clonotype appeared once. J is TRBJ2-5 and V is TRBV10-3; 7 nucleotides agree with TRBD1. Germline lookup yields CDR1 ENHRY and CDR2 SYGVKD. This CDR3 comprises 14 residues. The V gene end was trimmed by 4 bases and the J gene end by 5 bases; junction bases not matched to a gene: 7. The CDR3 here is CAISGDSGGETQYF. CDR3 DNA sequence: TGTGCCATCAGTGGGGACAGCGGTGGGGAGACCCAGTACTTC.

This chain links TRBV6-5 with TRBJ2-7; the match to TRBD1 covers 7 bases. The J segment lost 2 bases and the V segment lost 5 bases, leaving 6 bases of the junction unmatched. Per the germline V gene, CDR1 is MNHEY and CDR2 is SVGAGI. The CDR3 sequence is 14 residues long. The chain's CDR3 is CASSRTGLPYEQYF. CDR3 nucleotide sequence: TGTGCCAGCAGTAGGACAGGCCTCCCCTACGAGCAGTACTTC.

This clonotype appeared many times. The chain employs TRBV4-3 and TRBJ1-2, with TRBD1 matching over 7 bases. The germline V gene has CDR1 LGHNA and CDR2 YSLEER. With V trimmed by 0 bases and J by 8 bases, 3 bases remained unmatched. The CDR3 covers 13 residues. The CDR3 loop is CASSQDQGGGYTF. The CDR3 region has the DNA TGCGCCAGCAGCCAAGATCAGGGGGGAGGCTACACCTTC.